Below, 13 T cell receptor beta chains from the same sample are listed, as sequenced in a study of blood T cell repertoires in COVID-19 (dated by TCRdb to the early 2020s). The method was the immunoSEQ multiplex PCR assay. As stored in TCRdb, this immuneACCESS dataset retains in-frame rearrangements with V and J assigned. A fraction of the clones does not appear; measured against another copy, unresolved V genes explain less than half of the discrepancy, and the remainder lacks a known reason. Here the sample has approximately 210,000 clones; approximately 82% occur a single time. The ten most abundant clones make up approximately 16% of the sample. The sample comprised PBMCs or T cells enriched from blood (not recorded which). The receptors stem from a man aged 40-55 years who had recovered from COVID-19.

The rearrangement joins TRBV19 to TRBJ1-2; D uncertain. The V gene lost 3 bases and the J gene lost 6 bases, with 11 bases spanning the gap. Germline V gives CDR1 LNHDA, CDR2 SQIVND (reference sequence). The CDR3 sequence is 13 residues long. This CDR3 reads CASSILGGDGYTF. The DNA for the CDR3 is TGTGCCAGTAGTATTCTGGGAGGTGATGGCTACACCTTC.

The chain combines TRBV27 with TRBJ1-4, with D unresolved. Trimming left V 2 bases short and J 0 bases short, with 7 bases between. The germline CDR1 and CDR2 sequences are MNHEY and SMNVEV (reference sequence). This CDR3 spans 15 amino acids. The chain's CDR3 is CASSLIRATNEKLFF. The CDR3 region has the DNA TGTGCCAGCAGTTTAATAAGAGCAACTAATGAAAAACTGTTTTTT.

J is TRBJ2-1 and V is TRBV7-2; 10 positions match TRBD2. The CDR3 has 16 amino acids. Trimming removed 5 bases from V and 4 bases from J; junction bases left unmatched: 8. Per the germline V gene, CDR1 is SGHTA and CDR2 is FQGNSA. This CDR3 is CASSPGTSAYYNEQFF. In DNA form, the CDR3 reads TGTGCCAGCAGCCCAGGGACTAGCGCATATTACAATGAGCAGTTCTTC.

V usage is TRBV9 and J usage is TRBJ1-2; TRBD1 matches 8 bases. The CDR3 length is 15 residues. Unmatched junction bases numbered 4, after V lost 0 bases and J lost 3 bases. Germline CDR1 is SGDLS and CDR2 is YYNGEE. CDR3 DNA sequence: TGTGCCAGCAGCGTAGACAGGGGGTTATACTATGGCTACACCTTC. Translating it yields CASSVDRGLYYGYTF. The entire variable domain, with the rest obtained from reference TRBV9 and TRBJ1-2, is as follows: DSGVTQTPKHLITATGQRVTLRCSPRSGDLSVYWYQQSLDQGLQFLIQYYNGEERAKGNILERFSAQQFPDLHSELNLSSLELGDSALYFCASSVDRGLYYGYTFGSGTRLTVV.

This rearrangement joins TRBV19 to TRBJ1-5; TRBD1 matches 8 bases. J lost 6 bases, V lost 0 bases, and 4 bases had no gene match. The CDR3 has 15 residues. CDR1 and CDR2 (germline): LNHDA, SQIVND (reference sequence). The CDR3 loop reads CASSIETGVFQPQHF. The CDR3 DNA is TGTGCCAGTAGTATAGAGACAGGGGTTTTTCAGCCCCAGCATTTT.

This clone was found once. This chain links TRBV6-5 with TRBJ2-7, with 9 positions matching TRBD2. CDR3 length equals 14 residues. Germline CDR1 and CDR2: MNHEY and SVGAGI. Trimming took 6 bases from V and 6 from J; bases not matched to a gene: 9. CDR3 DNA: TGTGCCAGCAGGACCGGGACTAGCATTCTCGAGCAGTACTTC. This sequence encodes CASRTGTSILEQYF.

The chain joins TRBV18 to TRBJ2-5; D is possibly TRBD2 (5 bases). The V gene lost 3 bases and the J gene lost 5 bases, with 16 bases spanning the gap. CDR3 size: 15 residues. CDR1 is KGHSH and CDR2 is LQKENI in the germline V gene. In DNA form, the CDR3 reads TGTGCCAGCTCACCTCTTGGGGAGATCGGTGAGACCCAGTACTTC. Residues: CASSPLGEIGETQYF.

CDR3 nucleotides: TGTGCCAGTAGTACCGGACAGGGGGACTACGAGCAGTACTTC. Its protein product is CASSTGQGDYEQYF. V usage is TRBV19 and J usage is TRBJ2-7, with TRBD1 matching 10 bases. Per the germline V gene, CDR1 is LNHDA and CDR2 is SQIVND (reference sequence). CDR3 length equals 14 residues. Trimming took 4 bases from V and 3 from J; bases not matched to a gene: 3.

In its sample, this clone was seen a few times. The chain links TRBV7-6 to TRBJ1-2; TRBD1 matches at 7 bases. Germline CDR1 SGHVS, CDR2 FNYEAQ. V lost 5 bases, J lost 1 base, and 7 bases stayed unmatched. The CDR3 runs 15 residues. CDR3 in DNA: TGTGCCAGCAGCCCCGGGACAGACATTAACTATGGCTACACCTTC. This sequence encodes CASSPGTDINYGYTF.

The chain combines TRBV7-2 with TRBJ2-3; 8 nucleotides agree with TRBD2. The junction had 12 bases not matched to a gene; V was cut back by 4 bases and J by 6 bases. The germline CDR1 and CDR2 sequences are SGHTA and FQGNSA. CDR3 size: 16 residues. CDR3 bases: TGTGCCAGCAGCTCTCGAGTAGCGGGAACAGCGGATACGCAGTATTTT. The encoded protein is CASSSRVAGTADTQYF.

The rearrangement links TRBV9 to TRBJ2-5; 7 nucleotides align to TRBD1. CDR1 SGDLS and CDR2 YYNGEE come from the germline V gene. Trimming removed 3 bases from V and 0 bases from J; junction bases left unmatched: 5. The CDR3 spans 15 residues. CDR3 region: CASSAWGQHQETQYF. The CDR3 region has the DNA TGTGCCAGCAGCGCCTGGGGACAGCACCAAGAGACCCAGTACTTC.

The chain carries TRBV6-6 and TRBJ1-6; 9 positions match TRBD1. CDR3 length equals 14 residues. V lost 10 bases and J lost 8; bases outside the gene matches: 9. Germline CDR1 MNHNY, CDR2 SVGAGI (reference sequence). In nucleotides, the CDR3 is TGTGCCACTCTCCAGGGACAGGGTTATTCACCCCTCCACTTT. As protein: CATLQGQGYSPLHF.

V is TRBV14 and J is TRBJ2-3; D might be TRBD2 (6 bases). Trimming removed 6 bases from V and 4 bases from J, with 17 bases in between. Germline CDR1 and CDR2: SGHDN and FVKESK. CDR3 length equals 15 residues. CDR3 bases: TGTGCCAGCAGTTCACTCTCTTGGAGGGCAGATACGCAGTATTTT. It codes for CASSSLSWRADTQYF.